This TCR beta chain was profiled in a study of TIL therapy for anti-PD-1-resistant metastatic lung cancer. Noted time point: pre-treatment sample, taken before nivolumab and TIL therapy. Sequencing used immunoSEQ v3. Repertoires were generated with immunoSEQ multiplex PCR, while TCRdb's copy carries only in-frame clones and drops some. Here the sample spans 45,000 to 75,000 clones, roughly 87% being singletons. Sequencing was performed on blood, taken at baseline. This sequence was found in a person aged 25 to 80 with non-small cell lung cancer.

As DNA, the CDR3 is TGTGCCAGCACCACGGGGGTTGACAATGAGCAGTTCTTC. This gives the protein CASTTGVDNEQFF. This sequence joins TRBV7-9 and TRBJ2-1; perhaps TRBD2 as D (6 bases). Germline V lookup: CDR1 SEHNR, CDR2 FQNEAQ (reference sequence). V dropped 7 bases and J dropped 5 bases, with 12 bases sitting between them. The length of the CDR3 is 13 residues.